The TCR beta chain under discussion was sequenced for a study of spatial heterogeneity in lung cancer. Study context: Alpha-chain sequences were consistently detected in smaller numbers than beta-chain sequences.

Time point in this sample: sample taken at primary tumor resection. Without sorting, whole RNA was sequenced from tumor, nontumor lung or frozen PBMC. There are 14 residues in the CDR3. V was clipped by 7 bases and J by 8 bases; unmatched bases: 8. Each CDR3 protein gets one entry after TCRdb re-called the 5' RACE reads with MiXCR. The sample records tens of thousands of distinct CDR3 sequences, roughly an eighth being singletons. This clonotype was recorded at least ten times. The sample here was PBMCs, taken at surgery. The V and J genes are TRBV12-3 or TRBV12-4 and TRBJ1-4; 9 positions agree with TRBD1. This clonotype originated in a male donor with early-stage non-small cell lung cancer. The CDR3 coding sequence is TGTGCCAGCACCCTAGGGACAGGGAGCGAAAAACTGTTTTTT. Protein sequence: CASTLGTGSEKLFF.